This T cell receptor (beta chain) was identified during a study of blood T cell repertoires in COVID-19. Background on the study: Acute and convalescent COVID-19 samples came from the United States, Italy and Spain. PBMCs, B-cell-depleted T cells, or T cells provided the cDNA or gDNA that made up the material.

The CDR3 extends over 17 amino acids. Germline values: CDR1 SNHLY, CDR2 FYNNEI. Trimming took off 1 base at V and 1 base at J, with 16 bases between the two ends. Methods used by the authors: For nucleated cells, counts were estimated from reference gene primer amplification. Generated by immunoSEQ multiplex PCR, the TCRdb table keeps only in-frame clones and is missing some. The V and J calls and the clone size are those of that table, but D and trimming were determined from the DNA. The table includes approximately 100,000 clones, 85% to 90% detected once. The J gene is TRBJ2-5, the V gene TRBV2; perhaps TRBD2 as D (6 bases). The receptor was isolated from a human donor in a cohort sampled during active COVID-19. Sequenced sample: peripheral blood. The CDR3 reads CASSEELVGLTQETQYF. The CDR3 nucleotides are TGTGCCAGCAGTGAAGAGTTGGTGGGACTGACCCAAGAGACCCAGTACTTC.